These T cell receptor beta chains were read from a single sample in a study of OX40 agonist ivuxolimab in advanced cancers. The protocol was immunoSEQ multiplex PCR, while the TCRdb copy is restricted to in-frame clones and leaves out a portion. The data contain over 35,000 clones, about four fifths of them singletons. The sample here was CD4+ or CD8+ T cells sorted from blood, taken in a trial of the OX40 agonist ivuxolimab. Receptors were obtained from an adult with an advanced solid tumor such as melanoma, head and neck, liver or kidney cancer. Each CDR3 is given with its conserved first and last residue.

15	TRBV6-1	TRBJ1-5	CASSGEGGPLEPQHF
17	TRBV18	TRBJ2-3	CASSPREGGTSTDTQYF
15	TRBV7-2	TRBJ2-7	CASSSRRTGSYEQYF
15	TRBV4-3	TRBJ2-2	CASSQGGGNTGELFF
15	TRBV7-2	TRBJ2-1	CASSLRRGFYNEQFF
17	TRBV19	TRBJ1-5	CASSIARLLYSNQPQHF
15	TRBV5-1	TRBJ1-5	CASSLAGAGNQPQHF
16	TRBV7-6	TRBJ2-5	CASSSTAAGSRETQYF
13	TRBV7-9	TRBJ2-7	CASSSSGYYEQYF
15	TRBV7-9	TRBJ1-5	CASSATTLSNQPQHF
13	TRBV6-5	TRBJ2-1	CASSYRLADEQFF
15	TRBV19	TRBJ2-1	CASSIGSLSYNEQFF
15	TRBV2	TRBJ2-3	CASSAEAGGIDTQYF
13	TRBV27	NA	CASSSGRSYEQYF
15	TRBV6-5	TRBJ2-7	CASSPIALAEGEQYF
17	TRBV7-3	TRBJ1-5	CASSSAGRRGFGQPQHF
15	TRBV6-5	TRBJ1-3	CASSRGTEGGNTIYF
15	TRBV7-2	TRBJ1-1	CASSLVRGSGTEAFF
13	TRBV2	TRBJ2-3	CASSISPTDTQYF
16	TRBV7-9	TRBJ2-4	CASSLAVFQSRNIQYF
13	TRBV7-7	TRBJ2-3	CASSLRHLDTQYF
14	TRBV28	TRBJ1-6	CASSLWASNSPLHF
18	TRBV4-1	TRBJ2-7	CASSLKLKGDSSSYEQYF
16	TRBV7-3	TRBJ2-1	CASSLLGGIKLDEQFF
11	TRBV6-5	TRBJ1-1	CASSYSGAAFF
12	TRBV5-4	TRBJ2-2	CASSPTSGELFF
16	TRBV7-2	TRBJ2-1	CASSSRLAGGNNEQFF
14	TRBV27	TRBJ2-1	CASSLISNYNEQFF
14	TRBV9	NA	CASSAGLAGPEQYF
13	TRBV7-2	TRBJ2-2	CASSSGTTGELFF
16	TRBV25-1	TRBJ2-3	CASPGQPLSSTDTQYF
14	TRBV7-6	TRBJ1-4	CASSLSQTNEKLFF
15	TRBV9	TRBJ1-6	CASSTRDRGYSPLHF
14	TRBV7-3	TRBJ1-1	CASSLDIMNTEAFF
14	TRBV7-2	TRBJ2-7	CASSLGLYSYEQYF
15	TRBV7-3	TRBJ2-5	CASSLREGWGETQYF
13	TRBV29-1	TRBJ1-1	CSGRQGGHTEAFF
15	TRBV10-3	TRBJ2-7	CASKNPTSGLGEQYF
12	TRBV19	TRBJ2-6	CASSIGTNVLTF
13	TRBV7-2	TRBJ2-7	CASSLQGGDAQYF
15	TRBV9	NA	CASSLTSGSGPEQYF
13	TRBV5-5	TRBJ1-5	CASSEGRLQPQHF
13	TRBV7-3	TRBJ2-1	CASSPKLGNEQFF
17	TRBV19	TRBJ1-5	CASSRGEGQGYLQPQHF
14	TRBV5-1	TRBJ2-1	CASSRKEQNNEQFF
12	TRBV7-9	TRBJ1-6	CASTGQGFSLHF
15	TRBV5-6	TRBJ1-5	CASSSGTARNQPQHF
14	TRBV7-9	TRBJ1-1	CASSLNGVNTEAFF
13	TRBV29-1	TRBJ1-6	CSVDQQGDSPLHF
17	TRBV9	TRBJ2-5	CASSVGGGAIAGETQYF